Each of the 19 T cell receptor beta chains below was sequenced from the same sample in a study of pediatric ulcerative colitis. TCRdb keeps only in-frame clones here, not all; method: immunoSEQ multiplex PCR. This table has 60,000 or so clones, 77% appearing once. Source material: blood. The receptors here all came from a boy aged 5-17 years with moderate ulcerative colitis.

The V call is TRBV5-4, the J call TRBJ1-1; 8 nucleotides line up with TRBD1. Losses at the gene ends were 1 base for V and 1 base for J; bases not matched to a gene: 3. CDR3 length: 15 amino acids. Germline assignment: CDR1 SGHNT and CDR2 YYREEE (reference sequence). The CDR3 sequence: CASSLPTGENTEAFF. CDR3 coding DNA: TGTGCCAGCAGCTTGCCGACAGGGGAGAACACTGAAGCTTTCTTT.

The table lists this clone with a few counts. This sequence joins TRBV5-1 and TRBJ2-7; no clear D. Trimming cost V 0 bases and J 2 bases, with 6 bases left between them. This CDR3 spans 13 amino acids. Germline CDR1 is SGHRS and CDR2 is YFSETQ. CDR3 DNA: TGCGCCAGCAGCTTGGAGATGCCCTACGAGCAGTACTTC. It translates to CASSLEMPYEQYF. The full variable domain, its missing parts supplied by reference TRBV5-1 and TRBJ2-7, is KAGVTQTPRYLIKTRGQQVTLSCSPISGHRSVSWYQQTPGQGLQFLFEYFSETQRNKGNFPGRFSGRQFSNSRSEMNVSTLELGDSALYLCASSLEMPYEQYFGPGTRLTVT.

The CDR3 sequence is CASSPRTGFNSPLHF. The DNA for the CDR3 is TGTGCCAGCTCACCACGGACAGGTTTTAATTCACCCCTCCACTTT. The rearrangement links TRBV18 to TRBJ1-6, with 7 bases identical to TRBD1. Germline assignment: CDR1 KGHSH and CDR2 LQKENI. Unmatched junction bases numbered 3, after V lost 1 base and J lost 6 bases. CDR3 size: 15 residues.

In its sample, this clone was seen a few times. The genes are TRBV25-1 and TRBJ2-7, with D perhaps matching TRBD2 (5 bases). Per the germline V gene, CDR1 is MGHDK and CDR2 is SYGVNS. This CDR3 is 13 amino acids long. Deletions cut 3 bases from V and 4 bases from J, with 10 bases between. Here the CDR3 DNA reads TGTGCCAGCAGTGACCGGGGAAGGTACGAGCAGTACTTC. It translates to CASSDRGRYEQYF.

V and J are TRBV19 and TRBJ1-6; tentatively, D is TRBD1 (6 bases). Germline assignment: CDR1 LNHDA and CDR2 SQIVND (reference sequence). V was trimmed by 9 bases and J by 8 bases, leaving 23 bases between them. CDR3 length equals 16 residues. The chain's CDR3 is CASRRMGGASDSPLHF. CDR3 nucleotides: TGTGCCAGCAGACGGATGGGGGGCGCATCAGATTCACCCCTCCACTTT.

V gene TRBV7-8 combines with J gene TRBJ2-7; 12 bases are a match to TRBD2. Germline V lookup: CDR1 SGHVS, CDR2 FQNEAQ. J lost 2 bases, V lost 5 bases, and 4 bases had no gene match. CDR3 length equals 15 residues. The CDR3 protein is CASSPRLAGAYEQYF. As DNA, the CDR3 is TGTGCCAGCAGCCCCCGACTAGCGGGAGCCTACGAGCAGTACTTC.

The V and J genes are TRBV10-2 and TRBJ1-5; the D gene is possibly TRBD1 (6 bases). With 7 bases removed from V and 1 base from J, the gap between germline ends came to 14 bases. This CDR3 region has 15 residues. The germline V gene has CDR1 WSHSY and CDR2 SAAADI. CDR3 amino acids: CASKRSGDSNQPQHF. In DNA, the CDR3 is TGCGCCAGCAAACGCTCAGGGGACAGCAATCAGCCCCAGCATTTT.

The chain is built from TRBV7-8 and TRBJ2-3, with D possibly matching TRBD1 (5 bases). V was trimmed by 5 bases and J by 0 bases, leaving 12 bases between them. This CDR3 region has 15 residues. The germline CDR1 and CDR2 sequences are SGHVS and FQNEAQ. The CDR3 spells CASSLGVRSTDTQYF. CDR3 DNA sequence: TGTGCCAGCAGCCTAGGGGTGCGTAGCACAGATACGCAGTATTTT. Supplemented by reference TRBV7-8 and TRBJ2-3, the full variable domain reads GAGVSQSPRYKVAKRGQDVALRCDPISGHVSLFWYQQALGQGPEFLTYFQNEAQLDKSGLPSDRFFAERPEGSVSTLKIQRTQQEDSAVYLCASSLGVRSTDTQYFGPGTRLTVL.

The chain's CDR3 is CASSQSARLAKNIQYF. The CDR3 region has the DNA TGTGCCAGCAGCCAATCGGCTCGGCTAGCCAAAAACATTCAGTACTTC. The rearrangement joins TRBV4-2 to TRBJ2-4; D ambiguous. V dropped 2 bases and J dropped 0 bases, with 11 bases sitting between them. Germline loops: CDR1 LGHNA, CDR2 YNFKEQ. There are 16 residues in the CDR3.

The chain is built from TRBV7-9 and TRBJ1-1; D is unclear. Germline V gene data show CDR1 as SEHNR and CDR2 as FQNEAQ (reference sequence). With 5 bases removed from V and 6 bases from J, the gap between germline ends came to 13 bases. CDR3 size: 13 residues. In DNA form, the CDR3 reads TGTGCCAGCAGCCCTCGGCAGGAAGCTGAAGCTTTCTTT. Translation gives CASSPRQEAEAFF.

The V gene is TRBV14, the J gene TRBJ1-1; the D is unclear. CDR1 and CDR2 from the germline V gene are SGHDN and FVKESK. V was trimmed by 0 bases and J by 4 bases, leaving 6 bases between them. The CDR3 contains 13 residues. The CDR3 bases are TGTGCCAGCAGCCAAGATATTGGCACTGAAGCTTTCTTT. It translates to CASSQDIGTEAFF.

This chain uses TRBV7-3 with TRBJ2-3; no reliable D call. From germline, CDR1 is SGHTA and CDR2 FQGTGA. The CDR3 spans 12 residues. Trimming took off 2 bases at V and 6 bases at J, with 6 bases between the two ends. CDR3 in amino acids: CASSLGVDTQYF. The CDR3 bases are TGTGCCAGCAGCTTAGGTGTTGATACGCAGTATTTT.

The V gene is TRBV11-2, the J gene TRBJ2-3; TRBD2 matches at 7 bases. V trimming: 2 bases; J trimming: 5 bases; junction bases outside the gene matches: 7. Germline CDR1 SGHAT, CDR2 FQNNGV. This CDR3 has 15 amino acids. CDR3 in amino acids: CASSLRTGGGDTQYF. In DNA, the CDR3 is TGTGCCAGCAGCTTACGAACGGGCGGGGGAGATACGCAGTATTTT.

The V gene is TRBV5-1, the J gene TRBJ2-7; D gene unclear. With 1 base removed from V and 5 bases from J, the gap between germline ends came to 4 bases. CDR1 is SGHRS and CDR2 is YFSETQ in the germline V gene. The CDR3 covers 11 residues. CDR3 in DNA: TGCGCCAGCAGCTTGTTCCACGAGCAGTACTTC. It codes for CASSLFHEQYF.

The gene calls are TRBV18 and TRBJ2-3; 10 bases match TRBD2. CDR3 length: 16 residues. J was trimmed by 1 base and V by 3 bases; bases with no gene match: 4. Germline-derived CDR1 and CDR2 are KGHSH and LQKENI. For the CDR3, the DNA is TGTGCCAGCTCACCTGTAGCGGGGGGCCGCACAGATACGCAGTATTTT. It translates to CASSPVAGGRTDTQYF.

The V gene is TRBV15, the J gene TRBJ2-6; 7 bases are a match to TRBD1. The CDR3 is 19 amino acids. Germline V CDR1 and CDR2: LNHNV, YYDKDF (reference sequence). Trimming at V came to 0 bases and at J to 0 bases, leaving 8 bases not matched to a gene. The CDR3, as DNA: TGTGCCACCAGCAGAGATCTCAGGACAGGACACTCTGGGGCCAACGTCCTGACTTTC. It yields the protein CATSRDLRTGHSGANVLTF.

This clone was seen more than once but under ten times. This sequence joins TRBV19 and TRBJ1-3; D is uncertain. The length of the CDR3 is 17 residues. Germline V CDR1 and CDR2: LNHDA, SQIVND (reference sequence). V was cut by 0 bases and J by 0 bases, with 12 bases left in between. CDR3 in amino acids: CASSIDVGFSSGNTIYF. As DNA, the CDR3 is TGTGCCAGTAGTATAGATGTCGGGTTCAGCTCTGGAAACACCATATATTTT.

The chain joins TRBV30 to TRBJ2-5; 10 bases line up with TRBD2. The junction had 12 bases not matched to a gene; V was cut back by 2 bases and J by 9 bases. The germline V gene encodes CDR1 GTSNPN and CDR2 SVGIG (reference sequence). The CDR3 covers 15 residues. This CDR3 is CAWSPGSGRAASQYF. The CDR3, as DNA: TGTGCCTGGAGTCCCGGAAGCGGGAGGGCCGCGTCCCAGTACTTC.

As for this clone: This sample also contains other DNA sequences that code for the same CDR3. CDR3 loop: CASSLQETQYF. As DNA, the CDR3 is TGCGCCAGCAGTTTGCAAGAGACCCAGTACTTC. The rearrangement links TRBV5-1 to TRBJ2-5; no clear D gene. Germline assignment: CDR1 SGHRS and CDR2 YFSETQ. Trimming removed 5 bases at V and 2 bases at J, with 4 bases between. This CDR3 is 11 amino acids long.